This is a list of T cell receptor beta chains from one sample in a study of tumor-infiltrating lymphocytes in primary liver carcinoma. TCRdb re-derived calls from the multiplex PCR reads in MiXCR, one entry per CDR3 protein. This table holds some 320,000 distinct CDR3 sequences, about 60% found once. Sequencing used peripheral blood. These receptors all stem from a middle-aged man with primary liver carcinoma and hepatitis B virus infection. The CDR3 runs from the conserved cysteine through the conserved F or W. A D gene is named only where the DNA matches it firmly. Some rows mark clone size as missing; the rest say once, few, many or name a class of expanded clone.

abundance,j_gene,v_gene,d_gene,CDR3nt,CDR3aa
.,TRBJ2-3,TRBV14,TRBD2,TGTTCCAGCAGCCAAACTACGGGACTAGCGGGAGGAGATACGCAGTATTTT,CSSSQTTGLAGGDTQYF
many,TRBJ2-1,TRBV10-3,TRBD2,TGTGCCATCAGTGAGGGAATAGCGGGATTCAATGAGCAGTTCTTC,CAISEGIAGFNEQFF
.,TRBJ2-7,TRBV7-9,.,TGTGCCAGCAGCCCCCCGCAGAGGTACGAGCGATACTTC,CASSPPQRYERYF
few,TRBJ2-1,TRBV4-3,.,TGCGCCAGCAGCCGGACCCTCACGGGTGGGCAGTTATTC,CASSRTLTGGQLF
few,TRBJ2-7,TRBV7-8,.,TGTACCAGCTCCGGCAGGGCAGGCTCCGAGCAGTACTTC,CTSSGRAGSEQYF
.,TRBJ2-5,TRBV12-3/TRBV12-4,.,TGTGTCAGCAGATCCTTGGGGTTGGGGCAGGGGGAGACCCAGTACTTC,CVSRSLGLGQGETQYF
many,TRBJ2-1,TRBV6-1,.,TGTGCCAGCAGGAACAGGGCCAACAATGAGCAGTTCTTC,CASRNRANNEQFF
once,TRBJ2-7,TRBV5-1,.,TGCGCCAGCAGCTCCGGGGCAGGGAGCCCTAGGGAGCAGTACTTC,CASSSGAGSPREQYF
.,TRBJ2-1,TRBV6-1,TRBD2,TGTGCCAGCAGCACCGGGACTAGCGGGAGAAGGGAGCAGTCCTTC,CASSTGTSGRREQSF
.,TRBJ2-3,TRBV11-2,.,TGTGCCAGCAGCTTAGATCTGTGGATTACCGGCACAGATACGCAGTATTTT,CASSLDLWITGTDTQYF
many,TRBJ2-2,TRBV6-5,.,TGTGCCAGCAGTTACGGGCGAGGGAACGGGGAGCTGTTTTTT,CASSYGRGNGELFF
.,TRBJ2-1,TRBV6-5,TRBD2,TGTGCCAGCACTTGGACTTGCGGGAGGACCGTGGAAAAGCAGTTCTTC,CASTWTCGRTVEKQFF
.,TRBJ2-5,TRBV28,TRBD2,TGCGCCAGCAGTCCCGGGGGGGTTGAGGAGACCCAGTACTTC,CASSPGGVEETQYF
.,TRBJ1-3,TRBV4-2,TRBD1,TGTGGCGGCAGCCGGGAGCCAAGAAGGACAGGGGCTGGAAACACCATATATTTT,CGGSREPRRTGAGNTIYF
.,TRBJ2-2,TRBV5-1,.,TGCGCCAGCAGCTTGGCGGCCGCCGGGGAGCTGTTTTTT,CASSLAAAGELFF
.,TRBJ2-3,TRBV5-1,TRBD1,TGCGCCAGCAGGACCGGGACAGGGGGAGGTTTTGGCACATATACGCAGTATTTT,CASRTGTGGGFGTYTQYF
few,TRBJ2-1,TRBV5-6,TRBD2,TGTGCCAGCAGCCCCTGGTTAGCGGGAGTCAATGAGCAGTTCTTC,CASSPWLAGVNEQFF
.,TRBJ2-2,TRBV6-2/TRBV6-3,TRBD2,TGTGCCAGCACCAAGTTCTCCGGGAGGGGGGGATCCGGGGAGCTGTTTTTT,CASTKFSGRGGSGELFF
.,TRBJ1-3,TRBV11-2,.,TGTGCCAGCAGCTTACGCGCGACGGGAAAGGGATCAGGAAACACCATATATTTT,CASSLRATGKGSGNTIYF
.,TRBJ2-1,TRBV5-4,.,TGTGCCAGCAGCTTCTCGGGAGTGCCCCACAATGAGCAGTTCTTC,CASSFSGVPHNEQFF
.,TRBJ2-7,TRBV6-5,.,TGTGCCAGCAGTTACAAGCACTCCTCCTACGAACAGTACTTC,CASSYKHSSYEQYF
many,TRBJ2-1,TRBV10-2,TRBD2,TGCGCCAGCAGTCCCCTAGCGGGAGTTGTGGACAATGAGCAGTTCTTC,CASSPLAGVVDNEQFF
.,TRBJ2-1,TRBV12-3/TRBV12-4,.,TGTGCCAGCAGTTTCGGCACTGTCGCCAATGAGCGGTTCTTC,CASSFGTVANERFF
.,TRBJ2-2,TRBV4-2,TRBD2,TGTGCCAGCAGCCCCCGACTAGCGGGAAACGAGGACTGGGAGCTGCTTTTT,CASSPRLAGNEDWELLF
once,TRBJ2-1,TRBV7-8,.,TGTGCCAGCAGCTTAGCGCCTTATTACTCCTACAATGAGCAGTTCTTC,CASSLAPYYSYNEQFF
.,TRBJ1-1,TRBV29-1,.,TGCAGCGTTGAATGGCCAGGAATTGGCACTGAAGCTTTCTTT,CSVEWPGIGTEAFF
.,TRBJ1-4,TRBV11-2,.,TGTGCCAGCAGCTTCGGCGGGGGAAGACTGTTTTTT,CASSFGGGRLFF
.,TRBJ1-1,TRBV12-3/TRBV12-4,.,TGCGCCAGCAGTCTTCAGGGGACTGAAGCTTCCTTT,CASSLQGTEASF
.,TRBJ1-3,TRBV14,TRBD1,TGTGCCAGCAGCCGGAAGAGAGGCAGGGGGTTTGGAAACACCATATATTTT,CASSRKRGRGFGNTIYF
.,TRBJ2-1,TRBV7-8,TRBD2,TGTGCCAACAGCCAGGGACTAGCGGTTCTGAATGAGCAGTTCTTC,CANSQGLAVLNEQFF
.,TRBJ2-1,TRBV6-1,.,TGTGCCAGCAGCCCAAGCGGTCACAATGAGCAGTCCTTC,CASSPSGHNEQSF
many,TRBJ2-3,TRBV6-2/TRBV6-3,TRBD2,TGTGCCAGCAGTTACACGAAGACTAGCGGGAGTACAGATACGCAGTATTTT,CASSYTKTSGSTDTQYF
.,TRBJ2-1,TRBV5-6,TRBD2,TGTGCCAGCAGCTTGCTAGCGGGCCACAATGAGAAGTTCTTC,CASSLLAGHNEKFF
many,TRBJ2-1,TRBV7-8,.,TGTGCCAGCAGAAGGGGGAGCCAGTACAATGAGCAGTTCTTC,CASRRGSQYNEQFF
few,TRBJ2-5,TRBV6-5,.,TGTGCCAGCAGTCCAGAGGCCTCAGGGAAAGAGGCCCAGTACTTC,CASSPEASGKEAQYF
.,TRBJ1-5,TRBV6-1,.,TGTGCCAGCAGTCTTAGCAATGGCCCTGGGCAGCCCCAGCATTTT,CASSLSNGPGQPQHF
.,TRBJ2-1,TRBV6-2/TRBV6-3,.,TGTGCCAGCAGTTACTTAGGACTCCCCCGGGGTGAGCAGTTCTTC,CASSYLGLPRGEQFF
.,TRBJ2-7,TRBV11-2,.,TGTGCCAGCAGCTCAGACAGGTGCGGGCAGTACTTC,CASSSDRCGQYF
.,TRBJ2-2,TRBV7-3,.,TGTGCCAGCAGCAGCACAGGTTCGAACACCGGGGAGCTGTTTTTT,CASSSTGSNTGELFF
many,TRBJ2-3,TRBV12-3/TRBV12-4,.,TGTGCCAGCAGTTTATTCTCCAGGGGTCTCAGCGAAGATACGCAGTATTTT,CASSLFSRGLSEDTQYF
many,TRBJ2-1,TRBV6-1,.,TGTGCCAGCAGTTCTTCAAGGGGTGAGCAGTTCTTC,CASSSSRGEQFF
few,TRBJ1-4,TRBV4-1,TRBD1,TGCGCCAGCAGCCAAGGACCGGGACAGGGGGATGAAAAACTGTTTTTT,CASSQGPGQGDEKLFF
.,TRBJ1-2,TRBV4-3,TRBD1,TGCGCCAGCATCCAGACGGGACAGTATGGCTACACCTTC,CASIQTGQYGYTF
once,TRBJ2-2,TRBV4-1,.,TGCTCCAGCAGCCAAGTATGGGCAGGGAAGTACGGGGAGCTGTTTTTT,CSSSQVWAGKYGELFF
.,TRBJ2-3,TRBV7-9,TRBD2,TGTGCCGGCAGCCCCACTAGCGTGGGGGATACGCAGTATTTT,CAGSPTSVGDTQYF
.,TRBJ2-2,TRBV11-1,.,TGTGCCAACAGCTCGCCCGGAACAGGGAGGGCCGGGGAGCTGTTTTTT,CANSSPGTGRAGELFF
few,TRBJ2-1,TRBV4-1,.,TGCGCCAGCAGCCAAGAAGGGCAGGGGGGTGGTGAGCAGTTCTTC,CASSQEGQGGGEQFF
.,TRBJ2-1,TRBV11-2,TRBD2,TGTGCCAGCAGCCCTCTTAGCGGGAGCTCCTACAAAGAGCAGTTCTTC,CASSPLSGSSYKEQFF
.,TRBJ2-7,TRBV11-2,.,TGTGCCAGGAGCCCAGCACGGGGATCCTACGAACAGTACTTC,CARSPARGSYEQYF
many,TRBJ2-1,TRBV30,TRBD1,TGTGCCTGGAGTCTTCGGGGACAGGGGGCAAATGAGCAGTTCTTC,CAWSLRGQGANEQFF
many,TRBJ2-7,TRBV6-2/TRBV6-3,.,TGTGCCAGCAGTGTACAGGCGTGGGAGCAGTACTTC,CASSVQAWEQYF
.,TRBJ2-7,TRBV5-1,TRBD2,TGCGCCAGCGGAGCGACTAGCGGCTCCTACGGGCAGTACTTC,CASGATSGSYGQYF
few,TRBJ1-4,TRBV4-2,TRBD1,TGTGCCAGCAGCCAAGAGTTCCACTTACTACAGGGGAGCACTATTGAAAAACTGTTTTTT,CASSQEFHLLQGSTIEKLFF
.,TRBJ2-6,TRBV10-2,.,TGCGCTAGCAGTGCCAATCTTGACTCTGAGGCCAACGTCCTGACTTTC,CASSANLDSEANVLTF
.,TRBJ1-1,TRBV29-1,.,TGCAACGTCCGCCCGTCCGGGAGAAACACTGTAACTTTCTTT,CNVRPSGRNTVTFF
.,TRBJ2-5,TRBV7-9,.,TGTGTCAGCAGTTCGGGACTTCTTACGTACCAAGAGACCCAGTACTTC,CVSSSGLLTYQETQYF